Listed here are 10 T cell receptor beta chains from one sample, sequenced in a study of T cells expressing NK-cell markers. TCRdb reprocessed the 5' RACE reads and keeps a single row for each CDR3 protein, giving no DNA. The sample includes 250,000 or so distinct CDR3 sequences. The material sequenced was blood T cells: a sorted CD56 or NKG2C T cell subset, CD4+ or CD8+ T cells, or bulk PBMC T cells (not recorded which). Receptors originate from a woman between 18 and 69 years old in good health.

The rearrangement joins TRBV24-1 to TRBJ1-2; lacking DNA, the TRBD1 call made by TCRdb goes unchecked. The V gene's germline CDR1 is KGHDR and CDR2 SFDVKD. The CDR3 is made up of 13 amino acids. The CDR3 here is CATSYGTNYGYTF.

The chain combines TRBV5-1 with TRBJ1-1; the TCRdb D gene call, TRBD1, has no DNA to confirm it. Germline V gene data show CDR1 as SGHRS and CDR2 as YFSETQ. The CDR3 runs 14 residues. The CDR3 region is CASTEVSTSRQAFF.

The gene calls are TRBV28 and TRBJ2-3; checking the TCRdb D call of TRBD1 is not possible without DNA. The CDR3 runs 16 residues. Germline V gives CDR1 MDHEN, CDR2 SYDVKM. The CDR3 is CASSPARTAYPDTQYF.

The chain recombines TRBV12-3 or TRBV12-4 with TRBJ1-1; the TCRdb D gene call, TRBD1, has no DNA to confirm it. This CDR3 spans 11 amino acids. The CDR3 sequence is CASTRTGRAFF.

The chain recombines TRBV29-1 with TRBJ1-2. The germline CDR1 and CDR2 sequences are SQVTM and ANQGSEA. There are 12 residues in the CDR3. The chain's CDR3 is CSVLDGNYGYTF.

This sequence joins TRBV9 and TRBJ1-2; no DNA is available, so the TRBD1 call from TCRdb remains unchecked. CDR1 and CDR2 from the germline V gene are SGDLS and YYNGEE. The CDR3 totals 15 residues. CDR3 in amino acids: CASSVGPGSQYGYTF.

The CDR3: CASSSQLAGAYEQYF. The V call is TRBV12-3 or TRBV12-4, the J call TRBJ2-7; TCRdb lists TRBD2, though no DNA is available to test this call. The CDR3 has 15 amino acids.

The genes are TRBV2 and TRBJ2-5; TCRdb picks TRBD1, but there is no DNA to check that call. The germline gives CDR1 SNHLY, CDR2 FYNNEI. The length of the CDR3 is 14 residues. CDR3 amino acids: CASRPGGVQETQYF.

CDR3 residues: CASTPGTQHTGELFF. The chain recombines TRBV7-3 with TRBJ2-2; TCRdb lists TRBD1, though no DNA is available to test this call. This CDR3 is built from 15 residues. CDR1 and CDR2 (germline): SGHTA, FQGTGA. The full variable domain, its missing parts supplied by reference TRBV7-3 and TRBJ2-2, is GAGVSQTPSNKVTEKGKYVELRCDPISGHTALYWYRQSLGQGPEFLIYFQGTGAADDSGLPNDRFFAVRPEGSVSTLKIQRTERGDSAVYLCASTPGTQHTGELFFGEGSRLTVL.

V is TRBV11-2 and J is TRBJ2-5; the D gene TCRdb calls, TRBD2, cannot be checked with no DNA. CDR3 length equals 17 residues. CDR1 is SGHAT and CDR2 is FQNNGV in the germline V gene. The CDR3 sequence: CASSLDGGLGFTATQYF.